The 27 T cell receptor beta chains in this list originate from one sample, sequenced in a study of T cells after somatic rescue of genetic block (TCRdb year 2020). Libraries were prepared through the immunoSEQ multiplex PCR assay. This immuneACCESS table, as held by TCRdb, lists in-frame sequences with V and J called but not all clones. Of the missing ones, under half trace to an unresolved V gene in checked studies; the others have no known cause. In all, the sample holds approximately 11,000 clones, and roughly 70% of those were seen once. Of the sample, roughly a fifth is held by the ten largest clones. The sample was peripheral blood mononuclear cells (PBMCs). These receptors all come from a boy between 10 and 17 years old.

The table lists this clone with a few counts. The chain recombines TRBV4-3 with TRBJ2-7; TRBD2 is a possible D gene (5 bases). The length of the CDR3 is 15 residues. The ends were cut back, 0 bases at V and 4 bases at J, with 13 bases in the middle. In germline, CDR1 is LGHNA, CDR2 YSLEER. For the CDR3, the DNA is TGCGCCAGCAGCCAAGAGGACGTCCCGGGGTACGAGCAGTACTTC. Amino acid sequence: CASSQEDVPGYEQYF.

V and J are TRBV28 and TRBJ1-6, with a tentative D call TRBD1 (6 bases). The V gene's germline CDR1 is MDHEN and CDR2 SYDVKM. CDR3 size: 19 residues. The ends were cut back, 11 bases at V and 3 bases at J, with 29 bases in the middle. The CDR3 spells CASKGGAIIHAGYNSPLHF. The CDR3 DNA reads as TGTGCCTCGAAGGGGGGGGCTATAATTCACGCCGGCTATAATTCACCCCTCCACTTT.

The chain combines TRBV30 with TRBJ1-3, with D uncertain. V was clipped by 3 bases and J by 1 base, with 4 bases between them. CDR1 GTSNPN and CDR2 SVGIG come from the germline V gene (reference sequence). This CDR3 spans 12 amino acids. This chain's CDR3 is CAWRASGNTIYF. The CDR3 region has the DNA TGTGCCTGGAGGGCATCTGGAAACACCATATATTTT.

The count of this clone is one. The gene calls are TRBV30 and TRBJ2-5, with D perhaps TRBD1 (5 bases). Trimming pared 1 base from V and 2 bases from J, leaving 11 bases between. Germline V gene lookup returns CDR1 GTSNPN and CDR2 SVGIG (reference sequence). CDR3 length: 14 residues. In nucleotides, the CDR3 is TGTGCCTGGAGTGCAATGGACATACAAGAGACCCAGTACTTC. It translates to CAWSAMDIQETQYF.

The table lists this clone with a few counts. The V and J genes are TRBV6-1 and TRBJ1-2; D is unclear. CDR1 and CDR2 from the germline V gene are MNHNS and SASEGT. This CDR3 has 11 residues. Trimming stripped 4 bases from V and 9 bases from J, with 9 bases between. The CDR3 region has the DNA TGTGCCAGCAGTGTATCCAGGAGCTACACCTTC. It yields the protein CASSVSRSYTF.

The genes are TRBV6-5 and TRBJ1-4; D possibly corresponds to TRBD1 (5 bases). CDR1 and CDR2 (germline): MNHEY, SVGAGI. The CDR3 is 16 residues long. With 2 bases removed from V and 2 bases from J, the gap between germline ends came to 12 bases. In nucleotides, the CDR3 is TGTGCCAGCAGTTACAGGGGAGGCTCGACTAATGAAAAACTGTTTTTT. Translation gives CASSYRGGSTNEKLFF.

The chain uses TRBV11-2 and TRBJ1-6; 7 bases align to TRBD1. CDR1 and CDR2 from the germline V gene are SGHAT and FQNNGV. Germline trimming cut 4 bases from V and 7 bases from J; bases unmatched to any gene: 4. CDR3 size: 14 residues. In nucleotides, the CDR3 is TGTGCCAGCAGCTCCGGGACAGTCAATTCACCCCTCCACTTT. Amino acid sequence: CASSSGTVNSPLHF.

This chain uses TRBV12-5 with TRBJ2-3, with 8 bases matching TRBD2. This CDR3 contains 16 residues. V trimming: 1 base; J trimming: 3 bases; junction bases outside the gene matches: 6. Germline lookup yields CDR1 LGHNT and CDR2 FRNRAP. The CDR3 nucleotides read TGTGCTAGTGGTTTGGACCGTAGCGGGGTAACAGATACGCAGTATTTT. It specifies CASGLDRSGVTDTQYF.

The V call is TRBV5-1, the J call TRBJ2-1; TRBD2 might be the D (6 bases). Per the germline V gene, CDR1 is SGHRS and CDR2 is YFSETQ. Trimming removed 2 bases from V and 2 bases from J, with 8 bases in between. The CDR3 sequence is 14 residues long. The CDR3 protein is CASSFQRAYNEQFF. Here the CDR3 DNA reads TGCGCCAGCAGCTTCCAGCGGGCCTACAATGAGCAGTTCTTC.

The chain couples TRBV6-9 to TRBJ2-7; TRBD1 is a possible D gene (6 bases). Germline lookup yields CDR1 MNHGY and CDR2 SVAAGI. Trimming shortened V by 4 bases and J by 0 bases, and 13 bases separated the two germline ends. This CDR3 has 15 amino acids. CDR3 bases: TGTGCCAGCAGTTCGTTTAGGGACACCTCCTACGAGCAGTACTTC. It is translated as CASSSFRDTSYEQYF.

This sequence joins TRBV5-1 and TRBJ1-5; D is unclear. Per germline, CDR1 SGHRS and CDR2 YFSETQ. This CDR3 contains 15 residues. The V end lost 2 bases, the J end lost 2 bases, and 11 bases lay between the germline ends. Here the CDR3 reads CASSFEGVGNQPQHF. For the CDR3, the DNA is TGCGCCAGCAGCTTCGAGGGCGTGGGCAATCAGCCCCAGCATTTT. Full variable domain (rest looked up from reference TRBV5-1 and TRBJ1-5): KAGVTQTPRYLIKTRGQQVTLSCSPISGHRSVSWYQQTPGQGLQFLFEYFSETQRNKGNFPGRFSGRQFSNSRSEMNVSTLELGDSALYLCASSFEGVGNQPQHFGDGTRLSIL.

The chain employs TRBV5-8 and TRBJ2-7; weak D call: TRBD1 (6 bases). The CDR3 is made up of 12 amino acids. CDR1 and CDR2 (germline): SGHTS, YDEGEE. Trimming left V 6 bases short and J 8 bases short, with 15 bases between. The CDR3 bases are TGTGCCAGCACAGGTACAGGGAGTAAGCAGTACTTC. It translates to CASTGTGSKQYF.

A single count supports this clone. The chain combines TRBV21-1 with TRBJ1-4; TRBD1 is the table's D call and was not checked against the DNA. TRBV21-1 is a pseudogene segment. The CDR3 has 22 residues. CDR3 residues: CASSEKMGTGTGTKGRNEKLFF. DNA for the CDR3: TGTGCCAGCAGCGAAAAAATGGGGACCGGGACAGGGACAAAAGGCCGTAATGAAAAACTGTTTTTT.

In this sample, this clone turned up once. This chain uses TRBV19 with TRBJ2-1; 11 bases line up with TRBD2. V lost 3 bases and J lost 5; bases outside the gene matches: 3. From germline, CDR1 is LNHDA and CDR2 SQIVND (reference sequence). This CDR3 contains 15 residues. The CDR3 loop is CASSIETSGDNEQFF. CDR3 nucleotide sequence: TGTGCCAGTAGTATTGAGACTAGCGGGGACAATGAGCAGTTCTTC.

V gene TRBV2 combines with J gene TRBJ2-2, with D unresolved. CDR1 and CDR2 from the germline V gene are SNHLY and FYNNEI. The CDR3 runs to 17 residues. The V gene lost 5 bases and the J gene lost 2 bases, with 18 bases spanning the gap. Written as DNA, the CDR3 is TGTGCCAGCAGTAGGAGTCGTATCCCCTTAAACACCGGGGAGCTGTTTTTT. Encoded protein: CASSRSRIPLNTGELFF.

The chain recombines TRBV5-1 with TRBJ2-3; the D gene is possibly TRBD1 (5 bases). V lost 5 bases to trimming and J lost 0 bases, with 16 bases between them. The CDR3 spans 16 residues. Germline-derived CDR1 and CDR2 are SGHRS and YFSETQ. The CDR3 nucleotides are TGCGCCAGCAGTCTCCTTACAGGTACTAGCACAGATACGCAGTATTTT. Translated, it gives CASSLLTGTSTDTQYF.

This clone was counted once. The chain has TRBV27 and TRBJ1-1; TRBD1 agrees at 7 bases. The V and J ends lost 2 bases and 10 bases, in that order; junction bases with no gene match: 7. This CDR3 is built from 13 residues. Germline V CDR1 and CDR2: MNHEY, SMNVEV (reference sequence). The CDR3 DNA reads TGTGCCAGCAGTTTAAACAGGGGTGGTGGAGCTTTCTTT. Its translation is CASSLNRGGGAFF.

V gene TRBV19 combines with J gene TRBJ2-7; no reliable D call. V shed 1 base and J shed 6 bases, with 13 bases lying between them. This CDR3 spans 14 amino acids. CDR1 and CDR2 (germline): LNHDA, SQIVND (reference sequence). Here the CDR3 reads CASSIGNHFTEQYF. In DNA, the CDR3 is TGTGCCAGTAGTATAGGGAACCACTTTACCGAGCAGTACTTC. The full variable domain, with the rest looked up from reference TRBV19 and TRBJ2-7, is DGGITQSPKYLFRKEGQNVTLSCEQNLNHDAMYWYRQDPGQGLRLIYYSQIVNDFQKGDIAEGYSVSREKKESFPLTVTSAQKNPTAFYLCASSIGNHFTEQYFGPGTRLTVT.

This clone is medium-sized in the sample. CDR3 nucleotides: TGTGCCAGCAGCCCAGAGGACCACTTAGATAGCACTGAAGCTTTCTTT. Encoded protein: CASSPEDHLDSTEAFF. The V and J genes are TRBV21-1 and TRBJ1-1. TRBV21-1 is a listed pseudogene. CDR3 length: 16 amino acids.

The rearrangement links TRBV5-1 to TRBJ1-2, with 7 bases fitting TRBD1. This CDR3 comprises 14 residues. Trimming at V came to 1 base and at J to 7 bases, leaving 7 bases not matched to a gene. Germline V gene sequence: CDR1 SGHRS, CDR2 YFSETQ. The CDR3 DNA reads TGCGCCAGCAGCTTGACGACAGGGTATGTTGGCTACACCTTC. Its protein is CASSLTTGYVGYTF.

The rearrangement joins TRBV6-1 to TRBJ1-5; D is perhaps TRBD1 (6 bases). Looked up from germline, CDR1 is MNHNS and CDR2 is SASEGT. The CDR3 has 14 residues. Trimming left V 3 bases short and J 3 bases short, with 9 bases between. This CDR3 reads CASSDDRFNQPQHF. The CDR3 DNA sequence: TGTGCCAGCAGTGACGACAGGTTCAATCAGCCCCAGCATTTT.

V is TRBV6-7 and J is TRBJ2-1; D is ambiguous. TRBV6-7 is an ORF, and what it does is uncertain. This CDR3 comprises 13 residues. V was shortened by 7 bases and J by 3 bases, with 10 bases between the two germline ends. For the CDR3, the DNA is TGTGCCAGCACATCGGCGTTCTACAATGAGCAGTTCTTC. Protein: CASTSAFYNEQFF.

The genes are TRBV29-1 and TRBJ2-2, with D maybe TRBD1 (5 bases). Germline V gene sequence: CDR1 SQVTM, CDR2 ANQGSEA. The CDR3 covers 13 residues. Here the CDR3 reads CNSVWGITGELFF. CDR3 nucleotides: TGCAACAGCGTCTGGGGCATCACCGGGGAGCTGTTTTTT.

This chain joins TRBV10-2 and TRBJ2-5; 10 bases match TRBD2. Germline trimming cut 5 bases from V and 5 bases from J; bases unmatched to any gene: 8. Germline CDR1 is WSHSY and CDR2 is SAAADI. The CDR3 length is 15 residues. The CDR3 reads CASSQEAGGLETQYF. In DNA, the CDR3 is TGCGCCAGCAGTCAAGAAGCGGGGGGGCTTGAGACCCAGTACTTC.

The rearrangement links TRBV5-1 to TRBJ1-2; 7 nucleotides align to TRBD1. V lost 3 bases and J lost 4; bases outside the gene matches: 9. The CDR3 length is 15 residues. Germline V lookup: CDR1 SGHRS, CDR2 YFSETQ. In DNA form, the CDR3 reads TGCGCCAGCAGCTCGGGGCACAGGGGAGGCTATGGCTACACCTTC. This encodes CASSSGHRGGYGYTF.

The DNA of the CDR3 is TGTGCCAGCAGTTCGCCGGGACAGGGGGCGTATGAGCAGTTCTTC. Amino acid sequence: CASSSPGQGAYEQFF. The chain recombines TRBV27 with TRBJ2-1, with 12 bases that match TRBD1. The V gene's germline CDR1 is MNHEY and CDR2 SMNVEV (reference sequence). CDR3 length: 15 residues. Trimming at V came to 4 bases and at J to 8 bases, leaving 6 bases not matched to a gene.

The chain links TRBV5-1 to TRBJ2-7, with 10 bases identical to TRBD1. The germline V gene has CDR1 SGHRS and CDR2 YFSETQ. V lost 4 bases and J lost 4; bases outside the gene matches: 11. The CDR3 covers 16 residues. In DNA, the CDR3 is TGCGCCAGCAGCGCTCGCTCCGGGACAGGGGCTTACGAGCAGTACTTC. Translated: CASSARSGTGAYEQYF.